This is a list of T cell receptor beta chains from one sample in a study of blood T cell repertoires in COVID-19. The protocol was immunoSEQ multiplex PCR, while the TCRdb copy is restricted to in-frame clones and leaves out a portion. The table records 150,000 or so clones, about 83% of them present only once. The sample was peripheral blood. The receptors stem from a human donor in a cohort sampled during active COVID-19. Both conserved end residues are part of each CDR3. Fields, in order: V gene, CDR3 protein.

TRBV3-1/TRBV3-2 | CASSQGASGGPGEQFF
TRBV6-2/TRBV6-3 | CASSDSQETQYF
TRBV11-3 | CASSLRGVNTGELFF
TRBV9 | CASSPAGLAGMETQYF
TRBV5-4 | CASSAPGLAVYNEQFF
TRBV11-2 | CASSLGDTDQPQHF
TRBV20-1 | CSASQDTQYF
TRBV28 | CASSSPRRGGQMNEQYF
TRBV5-8 | CASSFSILEAFF
TRBV6-5 | CASSFAGTNYEQYF
TRBV6-5 | CASIPTGTDTQYF
TRBV5-8 | CASSSRGGYEQYF
TRBV5-4 | CASSLPEGGTGELFF
TRBV30 | CAWSRMTASANYGYTF
TRBV5-6 | CASSSSSSGTGGNTIYF
TRBV5-4 | CASSLDQRLHYEQYF
TRBV19 | CASSSPGTGNQGYTF
TRBV6-5 | CASSYSPGQLSYEQYF
TRBV9 | CASSVAYNQPQHF
TRBV9 | CASSSYLSGGYNEQFF
TRBV7-2 | CASSSPDRLSYGYTF
TRBV6-1 | CASSEWGDREQYF
TRBV5-1 | CASSLAMDGAEQYF
TRBV3-1/TRBV3-2 | CASRGLASGKSYNEQFF
TRBV21-1 | CASSPTDRGYEQYF
TRBV9 | CASSVEVSGGAGTDTQYF
TRBV19 | CASSTGTGDNEQYF
TRBV27 | CASSLSGSPDTQYF
TRBV4-1 | CASSQELARSTDTQYF
TRBV5-1 | CASSLGPNTEAFF
TRBV3-1/TRBV3-2 | CASSQDAPASGITGELFF
TRBV19 | CASSYAGGFGNIQYF
TRBV6-4 | CASSLGRGRVSGNTIYF
TRBV2 | CASSGEGRGGDTQYF
TRBV10-1 | CASSEDFGRGETQYF
TRBV7-9 | CASSPMTGNTEAFF
TRBV28 | CASRTTEKLFF
TRBV27 | CASSRPGIYGYTF
TRBV6-2/TRBV6-3 | CASSYLTGDKTQYF
TRBV7-6 | CASSSDLFSTDTQYF
TRBV6-6 | CASSPLFQTSATYSNQPQHF
TRBV11-2 | CASSSVGATREAFF
TRBV5-5 | CASVGGLGQPQHF
TRBV7-8 | CASSPRDRGHPEAFF
TRBV9 | CASSAGDRGNYGYTF
TRBV5-5 | CASSLVGVNTEAFF
TRBV2 | CASSGTGYEQYF
TRBV29-1 | CSVTGSYEQYF
TRBV28 | CASRASGTTDTQYF
TRBV28 | CASSSESDRPHGYTF
TRBV6-5 | CASRQGSVAFF
TRBV7-9 | CASSFDRISYNSPLHF
TRBV30 | CAWSLIAANTGELFF
TRBV6-2/TRBV6-3 | CASSSRYGIYEQYF
TRBV3-1/TRBV3-2 | CASSQGLDRSSNQPQHF
TRBV10-3 | CAIGVLAGGPYEQYF
TRBV30 | CAWRQGDWDTQYF
TRBV30 | CAWGQGPHGYTF
TRBV7-9 | CASSSQASTDTQYF
TRBV9 | CASSEIAGGVTDTQYF